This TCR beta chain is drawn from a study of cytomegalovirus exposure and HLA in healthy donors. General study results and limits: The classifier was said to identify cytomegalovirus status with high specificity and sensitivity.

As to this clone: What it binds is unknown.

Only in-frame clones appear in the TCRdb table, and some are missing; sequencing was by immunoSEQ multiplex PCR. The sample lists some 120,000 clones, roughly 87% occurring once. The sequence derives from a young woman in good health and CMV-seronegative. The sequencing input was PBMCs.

CDR3 in DNA: TGTGCCAGCAGTGGGGCTATCTCCGGGGAGCTGTTTTTT. Translation: CASSGAISGELFF. The chain joins TRBV2 to TRBJ2-2; D unclear. Germline V gene lookup returns CDR1 SNHLY and CDR2 FYNNEI. Trimming shortened V by 4 bases and J by 6 bases, and 9 bases separated the two germline ends. CDR3 length: 13 amino acids.